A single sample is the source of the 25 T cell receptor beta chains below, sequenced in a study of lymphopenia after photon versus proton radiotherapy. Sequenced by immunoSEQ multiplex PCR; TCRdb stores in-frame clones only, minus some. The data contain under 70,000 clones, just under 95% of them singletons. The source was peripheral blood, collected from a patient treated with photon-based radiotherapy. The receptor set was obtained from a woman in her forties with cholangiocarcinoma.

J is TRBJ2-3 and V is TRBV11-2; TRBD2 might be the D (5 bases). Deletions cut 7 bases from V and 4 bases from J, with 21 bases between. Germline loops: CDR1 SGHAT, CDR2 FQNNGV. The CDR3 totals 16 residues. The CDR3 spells CASTKGRPLAPDTQYF. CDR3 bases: TGTGCCAGCACCAAGGGCAGGCCCCTAGCCCCAGATACGCAGTATTTT. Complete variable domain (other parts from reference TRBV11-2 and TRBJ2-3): EAGVAQSPRYKIIEKRQSVAFWCNPISGHATLYWYQQILGQGPKLLIQFQNNGVVDDSQLPKDRFSAERLKGVDSTLKIQPAKLEDSAVYLCASTKGRPLAPDTQYFGPGTRLTVL.

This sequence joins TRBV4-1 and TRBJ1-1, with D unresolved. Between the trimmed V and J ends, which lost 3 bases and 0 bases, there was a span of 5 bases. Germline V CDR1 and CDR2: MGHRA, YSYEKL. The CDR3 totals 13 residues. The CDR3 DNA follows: TGCGCCAGCAGCCAGGGCATGAACACTGAAGCTTTCTTT. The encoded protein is CASSQGMNTEAFF.

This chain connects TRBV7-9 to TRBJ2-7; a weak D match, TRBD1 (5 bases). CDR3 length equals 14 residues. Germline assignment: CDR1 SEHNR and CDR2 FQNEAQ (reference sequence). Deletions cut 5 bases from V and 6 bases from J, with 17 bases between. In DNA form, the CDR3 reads TGTGCCAGCAGCCTGGGGCAGGGTCTTTCCGAGCAGTACTTC. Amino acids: CASSLGQGLSEQYF.

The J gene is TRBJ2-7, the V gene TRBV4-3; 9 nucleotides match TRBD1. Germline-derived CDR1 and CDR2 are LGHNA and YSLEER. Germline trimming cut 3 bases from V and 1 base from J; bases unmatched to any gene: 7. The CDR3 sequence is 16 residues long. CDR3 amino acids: CASSQATGTGSYEQYF. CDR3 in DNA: TGCGCCAGCAGCCAGGCTACCGGGACAGGGTCCTACGAGCAGTACTTC.

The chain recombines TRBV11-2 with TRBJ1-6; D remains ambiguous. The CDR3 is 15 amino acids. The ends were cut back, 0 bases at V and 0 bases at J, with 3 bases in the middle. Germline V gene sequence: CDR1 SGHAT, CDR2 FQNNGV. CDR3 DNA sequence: TGTGCCAGCAGCTTAGACGTCTCCTATAATTCACCCCTCCACTTT. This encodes CASSLDVSYNSPLHF.

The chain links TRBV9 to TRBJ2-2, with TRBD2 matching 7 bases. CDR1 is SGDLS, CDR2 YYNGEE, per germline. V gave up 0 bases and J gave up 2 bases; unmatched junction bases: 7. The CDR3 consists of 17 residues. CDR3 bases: TGTGCCAGCAGCGTAGATGCGGGGGTGAGAAACACCGGGGAGCTGTTTTTT. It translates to CASSVDAGVRNTGELFF.

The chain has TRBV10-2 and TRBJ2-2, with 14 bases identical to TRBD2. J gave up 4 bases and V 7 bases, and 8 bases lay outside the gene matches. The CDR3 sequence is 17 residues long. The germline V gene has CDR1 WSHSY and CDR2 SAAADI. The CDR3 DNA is TGCGCCAGCACCAGGACTAGCGGGAGGACTAGCACCGGGGAGCTGTTTTTT. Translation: CASTRTSGRTSTGELFF.

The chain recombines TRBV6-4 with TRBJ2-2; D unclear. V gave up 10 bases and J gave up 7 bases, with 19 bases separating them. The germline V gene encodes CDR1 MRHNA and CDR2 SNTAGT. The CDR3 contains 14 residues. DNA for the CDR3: TGTGCCACTTCGCCACTCGGACCCAACGGGGAGCTGTTTTTT. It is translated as CATSPLGPNGELFF.

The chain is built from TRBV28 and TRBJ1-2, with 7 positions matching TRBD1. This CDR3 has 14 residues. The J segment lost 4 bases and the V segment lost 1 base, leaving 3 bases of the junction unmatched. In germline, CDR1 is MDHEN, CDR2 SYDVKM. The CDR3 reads CASSLLTGPYGYTF. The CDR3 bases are TGTGCCAGCAGTTTATTGACAGGGCCCTATGGCTACACCTTC.

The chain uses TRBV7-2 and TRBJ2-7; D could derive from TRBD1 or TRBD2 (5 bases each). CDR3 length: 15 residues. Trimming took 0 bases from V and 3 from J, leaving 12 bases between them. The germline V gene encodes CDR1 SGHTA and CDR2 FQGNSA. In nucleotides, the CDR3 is TGTGCCAGCAGCTTAGCAATGGGACGGAACTACGAGCAGTACTTC. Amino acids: CASSLAMGRNYEQYF.

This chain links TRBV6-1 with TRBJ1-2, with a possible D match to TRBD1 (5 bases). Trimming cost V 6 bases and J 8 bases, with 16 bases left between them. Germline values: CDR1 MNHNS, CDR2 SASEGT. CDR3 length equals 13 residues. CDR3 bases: TGTGCCAGCAGCCCCACCCCGGACAACGGCTACACCTTC. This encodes CASSPTPDNGYTF.

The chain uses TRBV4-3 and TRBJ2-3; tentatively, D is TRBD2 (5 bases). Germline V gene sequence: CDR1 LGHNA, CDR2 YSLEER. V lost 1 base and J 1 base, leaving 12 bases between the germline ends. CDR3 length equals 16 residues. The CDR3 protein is CASSQGTFGGTDTQYF. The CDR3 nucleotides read TGCGCCAGCAGCCAAGGTACCTTCGGGGGCACAGATACGCAGTATTTT.

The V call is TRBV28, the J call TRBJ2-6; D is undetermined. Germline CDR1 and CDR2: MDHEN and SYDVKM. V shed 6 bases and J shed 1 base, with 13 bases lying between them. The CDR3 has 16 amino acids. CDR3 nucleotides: TGTGCCAGCAGCCCCGTTCGGCAGTCTGGGGCCAACGTCCTGACTTTC. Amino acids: CASSPVRQSGANVLTF.

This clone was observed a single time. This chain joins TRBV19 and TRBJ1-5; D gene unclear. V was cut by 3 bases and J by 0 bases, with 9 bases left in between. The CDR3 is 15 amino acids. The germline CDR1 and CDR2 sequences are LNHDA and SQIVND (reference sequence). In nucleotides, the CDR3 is TGTGCCAGTAGTATGCCAAGTTATAGCAATCAGCCCCAGCATTTT. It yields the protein CASSMPSYSNQPQHF.

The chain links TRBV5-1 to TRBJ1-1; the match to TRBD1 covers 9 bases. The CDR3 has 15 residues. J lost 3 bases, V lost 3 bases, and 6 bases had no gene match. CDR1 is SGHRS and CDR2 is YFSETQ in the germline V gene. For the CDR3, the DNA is TGCGCCAGCAGCTCCTTACAGGGGGCATACACTGAAGCTTTCTTT. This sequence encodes CASSSLQGAYTEAFF. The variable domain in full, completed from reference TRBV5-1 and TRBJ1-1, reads KAGVTQTPRYLIKTRGQQVTLSCSPISGHRSVSWYQQTPGQGLQFLFEYFSETQRNKGNFPGRFSGRQFSNSRSEMNVSTLELGDSALYLCASSSLQGAYTEAFFGQGTRLTVV.

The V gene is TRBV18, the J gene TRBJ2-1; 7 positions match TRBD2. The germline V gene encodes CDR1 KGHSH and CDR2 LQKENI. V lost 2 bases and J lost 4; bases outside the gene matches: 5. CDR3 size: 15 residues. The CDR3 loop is CASSPKGGPYNEQFF. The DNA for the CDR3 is TGTGCCAGCTCACCAAAGGGAGGGCCATACAATGAGCAGTTCTTC.

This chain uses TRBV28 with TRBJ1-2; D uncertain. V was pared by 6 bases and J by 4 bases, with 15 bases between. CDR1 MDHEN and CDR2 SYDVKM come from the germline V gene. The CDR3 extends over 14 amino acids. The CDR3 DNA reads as TGTGCCAGCAGCTCCCCGGGGTCATCCTATGGCTACACCTTC. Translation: CASSSPGSSYGYTF.

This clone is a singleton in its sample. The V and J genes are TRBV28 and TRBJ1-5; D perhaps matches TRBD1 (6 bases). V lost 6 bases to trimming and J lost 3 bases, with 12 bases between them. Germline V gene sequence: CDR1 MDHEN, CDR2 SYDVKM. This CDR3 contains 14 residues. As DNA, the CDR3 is TGTGCCAGCAGAAAGACAGGTAACAATCAGCCCCAGCATTTT. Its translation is CASRKTGNNQPQHF.

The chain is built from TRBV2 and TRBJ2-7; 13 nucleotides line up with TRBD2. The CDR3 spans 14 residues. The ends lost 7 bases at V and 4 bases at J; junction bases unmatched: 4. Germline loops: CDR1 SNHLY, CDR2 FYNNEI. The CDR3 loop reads CASIWTSGSYEQYF. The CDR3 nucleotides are TGTGCCAGCATATGGACTAGCGGGAGTTACGAGCAGTACTTC.

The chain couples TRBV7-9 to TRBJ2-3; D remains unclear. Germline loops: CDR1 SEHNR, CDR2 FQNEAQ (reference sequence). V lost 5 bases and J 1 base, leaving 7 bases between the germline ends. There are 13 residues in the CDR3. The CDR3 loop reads CASSAQGTDTQYF. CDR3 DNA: TGTGCCAGCAGCGCCCAGGGCACAGATACGCAGTATTTT.

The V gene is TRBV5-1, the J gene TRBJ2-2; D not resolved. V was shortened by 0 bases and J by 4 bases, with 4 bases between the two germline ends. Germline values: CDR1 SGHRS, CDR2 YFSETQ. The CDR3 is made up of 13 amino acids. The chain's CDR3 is CASSLGVTGELFF. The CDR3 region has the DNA TGCGCCAGCAGCTTGGGGGTCACCGGGGAGCTGTTTTTT.

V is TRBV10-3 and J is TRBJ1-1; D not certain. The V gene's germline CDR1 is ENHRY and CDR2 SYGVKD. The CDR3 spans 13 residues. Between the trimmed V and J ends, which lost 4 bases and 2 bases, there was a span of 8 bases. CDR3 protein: CAISAPENTEAFF. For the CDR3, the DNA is TGTGCCATCAGTGCCCCCGAAAACACTGAAGCTTTCTTT.

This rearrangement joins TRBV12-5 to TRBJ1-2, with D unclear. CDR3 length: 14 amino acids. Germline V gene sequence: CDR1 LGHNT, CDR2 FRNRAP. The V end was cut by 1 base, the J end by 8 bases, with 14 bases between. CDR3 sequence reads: CASGLGNPTRGYTF. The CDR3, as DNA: TGTGCTAGTGGTTTGGGCAACCCCACTAGAGGCTACACCTTC.

The CDR3 sequence: CASSPRKDGYGYTF. The CDR3 bases are TGTGCCAGCAGCCCACGAAAGGACGGCTATGGCTACACCTTC. The chain links TRBV13 to TRBJ1-2; D not certain. Deletions cut 5 bases from V and 4 bases from J, with 14 bases between. Germline V lookup: CDR1 PRHDT, CDR2 FYEKMQ (reference sequence). The CDR3 consists of 14 residues.

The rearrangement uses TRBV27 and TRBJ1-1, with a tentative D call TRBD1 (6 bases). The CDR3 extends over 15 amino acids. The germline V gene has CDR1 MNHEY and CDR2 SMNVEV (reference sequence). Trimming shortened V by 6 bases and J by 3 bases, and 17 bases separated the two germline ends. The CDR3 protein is CASSRLGGVDTEAFF. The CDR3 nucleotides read TGTGCCAGCAGCCGACTGGGGGGCGTGGACACTGAAGCTTTCTTT.